The 11 T cell receptor beta chains listed next were all sequenced from one sample in a study of T cells in Graves' hyperthyroidism and ophthalmopathy. Using RNA transcripts as the source, TCR beta CDR3 regions were amplified. Researchers ran a first-round RT-PCR on the TCR CDR3 using the HTBI primer set. TCRdb reprocessed the multiplex PCR reads via MiXCR and lists one record per CDR3 protein. The sample has about 300,000 distinct CDR3 sequences; roughly 19% are singletons. What was sequenced was blood. The receptor source for this set is a man aged 45-65 years with Graves' ophthalmopathy.

At least ten counts were recorded for this clonotype. V gene TRBV3-1 combines with J gene TRBJ2-1, with TRBD2 as a possible D gene (7 bases). The V gene lost 11 bases and the J gene lost 2 bases, with 22 bases spanning the gap. The CDR3 runs to 16 residues. Germline V gives CDR1 LGHDT, CDR2 YNNKEL (reference sequence). CDR3 coding DNA: TGTGCCCGGGCACCCGCGGGGGCCCTAACCTACAATGAGCAGTTCTTC. This encodes CARAPAGALTYNEQFF.

This clonotype was counted a few times. CDR3 sequence reads: CASSHRTSGSTDTQYF. The DNA of the CDR3 is TGTGCCAGCAGCCACCGGACTAGCGGGAGCACAGATACGCAGTATTTT. This chain uses TRBV3-1 with TRBJ2-3; 11 bases are a match to TRBD2. This CDR3 is built from 16 residues. The trim removed 3 bases at V and 0 bases at J, leaving 2 bases unmatched. The germline gives CDR1 LGHDT, CDR2 YNNKEL (reference sequence).

In this sample, this clonotype turned up many times. V and J are TRBV2 and TRBJ2-7; TRBD1 aligns across 8 bases. Trimming removed 3 bases from V and 5 bases from J; junction bases left unmatched: 3. The CDR3 covers 13 residues. Germline V gene data show CDR1 as SNHLY and CDR2 as FYNNEI. The CDR3 region has the DNA TGTGCCAGCAGTGACAGGGGGCCCGACGAGCAGTACTTC. Its translation is CASSDRGPDEQYF.

This clonotype was observed a handful of times. The chain carries TRBV15 and TRBJ1-3; D might be TRBD1 (6 bases). Looked up from germline, CDR1 is LNHNV and CDR2 is YYDKDF (reference sequence). V was cut by 0 bases and J by 3 bases, with 12 bases left in between. The CDR3 runs to 16 residues. This CDR3 reads CATSRDPTGFGNTIYF. The CDR3, as DNA: TGTGCCACCAGCAGAGATCCTACAGGGTTTGGAAACACCATATATTTT.

There are many counts of this clonotype. V gene TRBV6-1 combines with J gene TRBJ2-1; 13 bases align to TRBD2. CDR1 is MNHNS, CDR2 SASEGT, per germline. The CDR3 extends over 18 amino acids. Germline trimming cut 4 bases from V and 7 bases from J; bases unmatched to any gene: 13. The CDR3, as DNA: TGTGCCAGCAGTGCATTCGGGACTAGCGGGATCTTGAGGAATGAGCAGTTCTTC. Amino acid sequence: CASSAFGTSGILRNEQFF.

This clonotype has ten or more counts. The chain combines TRBV11-2 with TRBJ2-1; 7 bases are a match to TRBD1. CDR1 and CDR2 from the germline V gene are SGHAT and FQNNGV. The CDR3 length is 13 residues. V shed 6 bases and J 6 bases; nucleotides not matched to a gene: 5. This chain's CDR3 is CASSPTGPNEQFF. The DNA for the CDR3 is TGTGCCAGCAGTCCGACAGGGCCCAATGAGCAGTTCTTC.

There are many counts of this clonotype. The V and J genes are TRBV6-1 and TRBJ2-1; the match to TRBD2 covers 11 bases. The CDR3 contains 17 residues. The ends lost 10 bases at V and 0 bases at J; junction bases unmatched: 11. Germline lookup yields CDR1 MNHNS and CDR2 SASEGT. DNA of the CDR3: TGTGCCACCGCCGGGACTAGCGGATTAAGCTCCTACAATGAGCAGTTCTTC. Its protein product is CATAGTSGLSSYNEQFF.

This clonotype was detected many times. The chain is built from TRBV28 and TRBJ1-5, with D possibly TRBD1 on 5 matching bases. The germline V gene has CDR1 MDHEN and CDR2 SYDVKM. V was clipped by 5 bases and J by 5 bases, with 13 bases between them. CDR3 length equals 14 residues. The CDR3 here is CASSTNPGDQPQHF. DNA for the CDR3: TGTGCCAGCAGTACAAACCCGGGGGATCAGCCCCAGCATTTT.

The chain recombines TRBV29-1 with TRBJ2-7, with 11 bases identical to TRBD1. The length of the CDR3 is 13 residues. CDR1 and CDR2 from the germline V gene are SQVTM and ANQGSEA. J was trimmed by 2 bases and V by 5 bases; bases with no gene match: 2. The CDR3 here is CSVMDRGPYEQYF. The CDR3 DNA is TGCAGCGTTATGGACAGGGGGCCCTACGAGCAGTACTTC.

Only a few counts were recorded for this clonotype. CDR3 protein: CASSRTGGFDEQYF. DNA of the CDR3: TGTGCCAGCAGCAGGACAGGGGGTTTCGACGAGCAGTACTTC. This chain links TRBV11-1 with TRBJ2-7; TRBD1 matches 10 bases. CDR1 and CDR2 (germline): SGHAT, FQDESV (reference sequence). CDR3 length: 14 residues. V dropped 5 bases and J dropped 5; count of bases not matched to a gene: 6.

There are a few counts of this clonotype. The chain joins TRBV6-1 to TRBJ2-7, with 11 positions matching TRBD1. With 5 bases clipped from V and 2 bases from J, the junction kept 5 bases outside the gene matches. The CDR3 runs to 15 residues. Germline values: CDR1 MNHNS, CDR2 SASEGT. The CDR3 reads CASSRGQGVPYEQYF. As DNA, the CDR3 is TGTGCCAGCAGTAGGGGACAGGGGGTTCCCTACGAGCAGTACTTC.